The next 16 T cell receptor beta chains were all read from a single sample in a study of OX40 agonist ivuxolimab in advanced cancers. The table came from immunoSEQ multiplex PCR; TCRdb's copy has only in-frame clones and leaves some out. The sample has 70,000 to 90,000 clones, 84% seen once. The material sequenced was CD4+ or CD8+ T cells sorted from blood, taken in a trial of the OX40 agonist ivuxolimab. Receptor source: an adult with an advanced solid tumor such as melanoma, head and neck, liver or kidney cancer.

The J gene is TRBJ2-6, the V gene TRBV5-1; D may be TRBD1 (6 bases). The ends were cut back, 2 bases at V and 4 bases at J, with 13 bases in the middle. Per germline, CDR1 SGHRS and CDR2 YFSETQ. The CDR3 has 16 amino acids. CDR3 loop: CASSFYRDVGANVLTF. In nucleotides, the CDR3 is TGCGCCAGCAGCTTTTACAGGGATGTGGGGGCCAACGTCCTGACTTTC.

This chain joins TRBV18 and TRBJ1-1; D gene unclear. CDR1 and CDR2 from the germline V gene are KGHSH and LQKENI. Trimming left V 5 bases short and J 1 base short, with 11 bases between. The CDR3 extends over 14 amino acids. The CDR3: CASSERGRNTEAFF. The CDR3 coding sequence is TGTGCCAGCTCAGAAAGAGGGAGGAACACTGAAGCTTTCTTT.

Here the CDR3 reads CASSVHGLNEKLFF. CDR3 sequence (DNA): TGTGCCAGCAGCGTACATGGCCTTAATGAAAAACTGTTTTTT. This chain connects TRBV5-8 to TRBJ1-4; D is unresolved. V was pared by 4 bases and J by 4 bases, with 11 bases between. The CDR3 runs to 14 residues. The germline CDR1 and CDR2 sequences are SGHTS and YDEGEE.

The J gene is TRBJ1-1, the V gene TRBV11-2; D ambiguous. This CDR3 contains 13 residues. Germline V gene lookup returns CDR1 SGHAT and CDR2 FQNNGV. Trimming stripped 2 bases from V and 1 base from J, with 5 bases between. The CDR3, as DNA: TGTGCCAGCAGCTTACATCGGAACACTGAAGCTTTCTTT. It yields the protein CASSLHRNTEAFF.

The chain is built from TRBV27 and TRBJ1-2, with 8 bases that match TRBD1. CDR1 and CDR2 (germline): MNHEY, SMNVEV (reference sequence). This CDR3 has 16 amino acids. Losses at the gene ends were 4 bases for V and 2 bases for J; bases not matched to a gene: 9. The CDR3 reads CASSSRTGNGNYGYTF. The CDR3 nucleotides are TGTGCCAGCAGTTCTCGGACAGGGAACGGGAACTATGGCTACACCTTC.

CDR3 DNA: TGTGCCTGGAGTGTCGGGTCAGACTATGGCTACACCTTC. Residues: CAWSVGSDYGYTF. The genes are TRBV30 and TRBJ1-2; no clear D. Trimming shortened V by 0 bases and J by 3 bases, and 8 bases separated the two germline ends. Per the germline V gene, CDR1 is GTSNPN and CDR2 is SVGIG (reference sequence). The CDR3 contains 13 residues.

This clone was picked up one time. The CDR3 DNA reads as TGTGCCAGCAGAGAGACAGGGGGCAGTGAAAAACTGTTTTTT. This gives the protein CASRETGGSEKLFF. The chain is built from TRBV2 and TRBJ1-4, with 10 nucleotides matching TRBD1. The CDR3 spans 14 residues. Germline V gene lookup returns CDR1 SNHLY and CDR2 FYNNEI. Trimming removed 6 bases from V and 7 bases from J; junction bases left unmatched: 5.

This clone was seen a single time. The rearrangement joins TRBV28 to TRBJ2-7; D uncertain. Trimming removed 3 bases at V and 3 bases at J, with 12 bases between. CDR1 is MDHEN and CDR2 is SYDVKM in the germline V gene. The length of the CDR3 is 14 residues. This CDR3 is CASSLNSYLYEQYF. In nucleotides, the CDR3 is TGTGCCAGCAGTTTGAACAGCTACCTCTACGAGCAGTACTTC.

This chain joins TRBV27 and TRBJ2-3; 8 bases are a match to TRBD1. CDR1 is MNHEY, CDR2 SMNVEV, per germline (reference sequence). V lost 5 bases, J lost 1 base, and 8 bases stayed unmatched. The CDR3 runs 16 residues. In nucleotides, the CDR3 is TGTGCCAGCAGTATCCCGACAGGGGATGGCACAGATACGCAGTATTTT. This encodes CASSIPTGDGTDTQYF.

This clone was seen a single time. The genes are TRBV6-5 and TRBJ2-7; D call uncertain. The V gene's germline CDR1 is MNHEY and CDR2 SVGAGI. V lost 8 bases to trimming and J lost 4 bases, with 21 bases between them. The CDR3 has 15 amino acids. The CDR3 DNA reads TGTGCCAGCGGGTCCCGGGCCAATTCCCGATACGAGCAGTACTTC. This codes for CASGSRANSRYEQYF.

CDR3 nucleotides: TGCGCCAGCAGCCAAGACTCCCCCTCGGGCGAGCAGTACTTC. Its translation is CASSQDSPSGEQYF. This chain joins TRBV4-3 and TRBJ2-7; no clear D. V was clipped by 0 bases and J by 6 bases, with 12 bases between them. The CDR3 totals 14 residues. Germline V gene data show CDR1 as LGHNA and CDR2 as YSLEER.

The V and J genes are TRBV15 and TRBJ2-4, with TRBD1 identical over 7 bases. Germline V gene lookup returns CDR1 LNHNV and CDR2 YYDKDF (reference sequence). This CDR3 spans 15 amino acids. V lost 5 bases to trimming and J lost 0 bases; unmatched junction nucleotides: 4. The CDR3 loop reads CATSGTVLAKNIQYF. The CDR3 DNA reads TGTGCCACCAGCGGGACAGTGCTAGCCAAAAACATTCAGTACTTC.

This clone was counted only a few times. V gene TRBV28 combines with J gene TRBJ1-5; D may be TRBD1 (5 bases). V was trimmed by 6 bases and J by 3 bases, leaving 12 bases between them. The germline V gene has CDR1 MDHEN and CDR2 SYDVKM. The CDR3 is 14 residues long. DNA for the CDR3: TGTGCCAGCAGCCCCGAGACAGACAATCAGCCCCAGCATTTT. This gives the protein CASSPETDNQPQHF.

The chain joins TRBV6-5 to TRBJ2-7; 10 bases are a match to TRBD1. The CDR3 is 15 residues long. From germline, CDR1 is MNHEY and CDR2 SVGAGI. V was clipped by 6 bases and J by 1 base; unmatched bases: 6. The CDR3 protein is CASRGGQGVSYEQYF. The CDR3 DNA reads TGTGCCAGCAGAGGAGGACAGGGGGTGTCCTACGAGCAGTACTTC.

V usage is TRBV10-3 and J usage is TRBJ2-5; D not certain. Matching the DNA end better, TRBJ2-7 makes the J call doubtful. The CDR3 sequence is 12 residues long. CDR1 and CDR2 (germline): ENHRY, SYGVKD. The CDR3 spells CAISESWGEQYF. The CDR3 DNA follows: TGTGCCATCAGTGAGTCATGGGGCGAGCAGTACTTC.

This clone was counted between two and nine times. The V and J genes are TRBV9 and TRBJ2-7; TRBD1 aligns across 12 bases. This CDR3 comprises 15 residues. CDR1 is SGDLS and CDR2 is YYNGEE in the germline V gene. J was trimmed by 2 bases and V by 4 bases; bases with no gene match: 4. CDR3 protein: CASSQGTGGPYEQYF. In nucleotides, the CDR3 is TGTGCCAGCAGCCAAGGGACAGGGGGCCCCTACGAGCAGTACTTC.